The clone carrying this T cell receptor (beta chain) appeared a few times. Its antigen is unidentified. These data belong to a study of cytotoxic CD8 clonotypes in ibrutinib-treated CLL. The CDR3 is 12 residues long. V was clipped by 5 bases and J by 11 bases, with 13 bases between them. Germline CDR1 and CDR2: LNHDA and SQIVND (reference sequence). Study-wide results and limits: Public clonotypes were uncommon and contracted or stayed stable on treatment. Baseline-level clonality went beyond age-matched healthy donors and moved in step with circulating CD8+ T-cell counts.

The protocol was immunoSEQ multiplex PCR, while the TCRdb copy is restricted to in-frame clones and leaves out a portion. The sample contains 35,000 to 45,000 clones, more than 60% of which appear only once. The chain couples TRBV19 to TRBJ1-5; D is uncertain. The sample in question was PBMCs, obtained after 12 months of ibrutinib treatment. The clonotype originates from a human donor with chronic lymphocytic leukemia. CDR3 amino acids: CASSLSSRAQHF. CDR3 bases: TGTGCCAGTAGTTTGTCCTCTCGGGCCCAGCATTTT. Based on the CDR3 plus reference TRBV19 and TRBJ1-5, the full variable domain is DGGITQSPKYLFRKEGQNVTLSCEQNLNHDAMYWYRQDPGQGLRLIYYSQIVNDFQKGDIAEGYSVSREKKESFPLTVTSAQKNPTAFYLCASSLSSRAQHFGDGTRLSIL.